Each of the 18 T cell receptor beta chains below was sequenced from the same sample in a study of blood T cell repertoires in COVID-19. The table came from immunoSEQ multiplex PCR; TCRdb's copy has only in-frame clones and leaves some out. The sample has approximately 28,000 clones; around 79% are singletons. Material: peripheral blood. Source of these receptors: a man at least 80 years old with active or convalescent COVID-19.

This rearrangement joins TRBV5-5 to TRBJ2-5; 7 bases line up with TRBD1. V gave up 1 base and J gave up 5 bases; unmatched junction bases: 11. This CDR3 is 16 amino acids long. CDR1 is SGHKS, CDR2 YYEKEE, per germline (reference sequence). The CDR3 DNA follows: TGTGCCAGCAGCTTGTCTCTTCAGGGGGTAGGTGAGACCCAGTACTTC. Amino acids: CASSLSLQGVGETQYF.

The chain employs TRBV27 and TRBJ1-5; D might be TRBD1 (5 bases). V lost 1 base and J lost 0, with 7 bases in between. Looked up from germline, CDR1 is MNHEY and CDR2 is SMNVEV (reference sequence). The CDR3 has 15 residues. The CDR3 loop reads CASSLFGGSNQPQHF. CDR3 coding DNA: TGTGCCAGCAGTTTATTCGGGGGTAGCAATCAGCCCCAGCATTTT.

The rearrangement links TRBV6-6 to TRBJ1-1, with D perhaps matching TRBD1 (6 bases). V lost 8 bases and J lost 7, with 17 bases in between. CDR3 size: 13 residues. Germline V lookup: CDR1 MNHNY, CDR2 SVGAGI (reference sequence). In DNA form, the CDR3 reads TGTGCCAGCGGACGCAGGGGTGCGATTGAAGCTTTCTTT. Protein sequence: CASGRRGAIEAFF.

In DNA form, the CDR3 reads TGCGCCAGCAGCCAAGAGGCGGGCTATGGCTACACCTTC. Protein sequence: CASSQEAGYGYTF. J is TRBJ1-2 and V is TRBV4-3; D gene ambiguous. Trimming took off 0 bases at V and 4 bases at J, with 6 bases between the two ends. This CDR3 is built from 13 residues. CDR1 and CDR2 (germline): LGHNA, YSLEER.

This rearrangement joins TRBV4-1 to TRBJ1-4; D is undetermined. V gave up 1 base and J gave up 12 bases, with 15 bases separating them. The V gene's germline CDR1 is MGHRA and CDR2 YSYEKL. CDR3 length: 14 residues. As DNA, the CDR3 is TGCGCCAGCAGCCAAGTCTCATTCACTGCTGAACTGTTTTTT. Residues: CASSQVSFTAELFF.

V and J are TRBV2 and TRBJ1-5; 8 nucleotides align to TRBD1. The V segment lost 7 bases and the J segment 1 base; nucleotides outside the gene matches: 3. The CDR3 consists of 14 residues. CDR1 is SNHLY, CDR2 FYNNEI, per germline. The CDR3 spells CASKGQVSNQPQHF. The CDR3 DNA reads TGTGCCAGCAAGGGACAGGTCAGCAATCAGCCCCAGCATTTT.

The gene calls are TRBV2 and TRBJ2-3, with 8 bases aligning to TRBD1. V was pared by 10 bases and J by 1 base, with 13 bases of the junction left unmatched. Germline CDR1 SNHLY, CDR2 FYNNEI. The CDR3 is 16 residues long. In DNA form, the CDR3 reads TGTGCCAACAGGGGACGGACAGGGTTCGGCACAGATACGCAGTATTTT. The encoded protein is CANRGRTGFGTDTQYF. Combining the CDR3 with reference TRBV2 and TRBJ2-3 gives the whole variable domain EPEVTQTPSHQVTQMGQEVILRCVPISNHLYFYWYRQILGQKVEFLVSFYNNEISEKSEIFDDQFSVERPDGSNFTLKIRSTKLEDSAMYFCANRGRTGFGTDTQYFGPGTRLTVL.

The chain links TRBV16 to TRBJ1-2; maybe TRBD1 (6 bases). Germline CDR1 reads KGHSY; CDR2 reads FQNENV. The CDR3 runs to 13 residues. Trimming removed 1 base from V and 7 bases from J, with 10 bases in between. CDR3 nucleotide sequence: TGTGCCAGCAGCCAATTTGCGGGGGCTGGCTACACCTTC. Its translation: CASSQFAGAGYTF.

The rearrangement joins TRBV5-4 to TRBJ2-5, with D perhaps matching TRBD1 (6 bases). CDR1 and CDR2 from the germline V gene are SGHNT and YYREEE (reference sequence). The CDR3 is made up of 13 amino acids. V lost 3 bases to trimming and J lost 4 bases, with 10 bases between them. The CDR3 sequence: CASSWGPRETQYF. CDR3 in DNA: TGTGCCAGCAGCTGGGGGCCCAGAGAGACCCAGTACTTC. The variable domain in full, completed from reference TRBV5-4 and TRBJ2-5, reads ETGVTQSPTHLIKTRGQQVTLRCSSQSGHNTVSWYQQALGQGPQFIFQYYREEENGRGNFPPRFSGLQFPNYSSELNVNALELDDSALYLCASSWGPRETQYFGPGTRLLVL.

J is TRBJ2-7 and V is TRBV28, with D perhaps matching TRBD1 (5 bases). CDR3 length: 13 amino acids. Per germline, CDR1 MDHEN and CDR2 SYDVKM. V lost 4 bases and J lost 2, with 9 bases in between. CDR3 region: CASSSRVPYEQYF. The CDR3 region has the DNA TGTGCCAGCAGTTCCAGGGTCCCCTACGAGCAGTACTTC.

This chain connects TRBV10-3 to TRBJ1-4; 8 bases are shared with TRBD1. Trimming took 0 bases from V and 8 from J; bases not matched to a gene: 5. CDR1 and CDR2 (germline): ENHRY, SYGVKD. This CDR3 has 15 amino acids. The CDR3 here is CAISESGTGAEKLFF. As DNA, the CDR3 is TGTGCCATCAGTGAGTCTGGGACAGGAGCCGAAAAACTGTTTTTT.

This clone has just a few counts. The V and J genes are TRBV19 and TRBJ2-7; 11 nucleotides align to TRBD1. The CDR3 has 13 amino acids. The trim removed 10 bases at V and 7 bases at J, leaving 9 bases unmatched. Germline loops: CDR1 LNHDA, CDR2 SQIVND (reference sequence). DNA for the CDR3: TGTGCCACCGCTGACGGGACAGGGGGAGAGCAGTACTTC. Amino acid sequence: CATADGTGGEQYF. The whole variable domain, filled in from reference TRBV19 and TRBJ2-7, reads DGGITQSPKYLFRKEGQNVTLSCEQNLNHDAMYWYRQDPGQGLRLIYYSQIVNDFQKGDIAEGYSVSREKKESFPLTVTSAQKNPTAFYLCATADGTGGEQYFGPGTRLTVT.

This clone was counted a few times. The gene calls are TRBV3-1 (or the pseudogene TRBV3-2) and TRBJ1-2, with 7 bases that match TRBD1. V was clipped by 5 bases and J by 4 bases; unmatched bases: 7. CDR1 is LGHDT and CDR2 is YNNKEL in the germline V gene (reference sequence). This CDR3 is 14 amino acids long. Here the CDR3 reads CASSALGTVYGYTF. The DNA of the CDR3 is TGTGCCAGCAGCGCACTCGGGACAGTCTATGGCTACACCTTC.

This chain links TRBV10-2 with TRBJ2-1; TRBD2 aligns across 15 bases. CDR1 and CDR2 (germline): WSHSY, SAAADI. This CDR3 contains 18 residues. Trimming cost V 6 bases and J 7 bases; bases outside gene matches: 13. The CDR3 reads CASRLGTSGRRLGNEQFF. The CDR3 DNA follows: TGCGCCAGCAGGCTCGGGACTAGCGGGAGGCGTCTAGGGAATGAGCAGTTCTTC.

V gene TRBV13 combines with J gene TRBJ2-3; 9 bases fit TRBD1. This CDR3 comprises 18 residues. Unmatched junction bases numbered 13, after V lost 0 bases and J lost 6 bases. Germline V CDR1 and CDR2: PRHDT, FYEKMQ (reference sequence). This CDR3 reads CASSLGPQGAFLTDTQYF. CDR3 DNA sequence: TGTGCCAGCAGCTTAGGTCCACAGGGGGCGTTCCTGACGGATACGCAGTATTTT.

This clone is a singleton in its sample. This rearrangement joins TRBV6-5 to TRBJ2-5, with 7 positions matching TRBD2. V was clipped by 2 bases and J by 5 bases; unmatched bases: 5. The CDR3 totals 14 residues. CDR1 and CDR2 (germline): MNHEY, SVGAGI. CDR3 in amino acids: CASSYRLGGETQYF. DNA for the CDR3: TGTGCCAGCAGTTACCGCCTGGGGGGGGAGACCCAGTACTTC.

The chain is built from TRBV7-2 and TRBJ2-3; TRBD2 is a possible D gene (5 bases). Looked up from germline, CDR1 is SGHTA and CDR2 is FQGNSA. The CDR3 totals 14 residues. The germline V and J ends were trimmed by 5 bases and 4 bases, with 13 bases remaining between them. The CDR3 sequence: CASSLREYPDTQYF. In DNA, the CDR3 is TGTGCCAGCAGCCTCCGGGAATACCCAGATACGCAGTATTTT.

The genes are TRBV19 and TRBJ1-5; D not certain. The CDR3 length is 12 residues. Germline loops: CDR1 LNHDA, CDR2 SQIVND (reference sequence). V dropped 2 bases and J dropped 4 bases, with 3 bases sitting between them. The CDR3 DNA sequence: TGTGCCAGTAGTATACAGAATCAGCCCCAGCATTTT. Its protein is CASSIQNQPQHF.